Given below is one TCR beta chain in context. Trimming cost V 6 bases and J 3 bases, with 8 bases left between them. This CDR3 contains 12 residues. Germline CDR1 MNHNS, CDR2 SASEGT. This sample was included in a study of cytomegalovirus exposure and HLA in healthy donors. Libraries were prepared by immunoSEQ multiplex PCR; TCRdb keeps only in-frame clonotypes and omits some of them. The table records approximately 180,000 clones, more than 75% of them present only once. The gene calls are TRBV6-1 and TRBJ1-2, with D unclear. This sequence was found in a woman under 40 in good health and CMV-seronegative. Specimen: PBMCs. This CDR3 reads CASSEVDYGYTF. CDR3 DNA sequence: TGTGCCAGCAGCGAGGTTGACTATGGCTACACCTTC.